This passage covers 19 T cell receptor beta chains from one sample sequenced in a study of monozygotic twins with inflammatory bowel disease. One entry per CDR3 protein, without DNA, is what TCRdb gives after re-calling the 5' RACE reads. The sample features some 440,000 distinct CDR3 sequences, with roughly 2.3% in its top ten. Sequenced sample: blood. The receptor set was obtained from a human donor with ulcerative colitis or Crohn's disease, or a healthy co-twin of an affected twin (not recorded which).

This chain links TRBV5-6 with TRBJ2-1; TCRdb proposes TRBD2, but this gene call is untestable without DNA. In germline, CDR1 is SGHDT, CDR2 YYEEEE. The CDR3 totals 15 residues. CDR3 protein: CASSSAGGFYNEQFF.

This sequence joins TRBV4-1 and TRBJ1-6; absent DNA, TCRdb's TRBD1 call cannot be checked. This CDR3 is built from 16 residues. Germline CDR1 MGHRA, CDR2 YSYEKL. CDR3 loop: CASSLYARTENSPLHF.

J is TRBJ2-1 and V is TRBV5-1. The CDR3 sequence is 17 residues long. The germline V gene has CDR1 SGHRS and CDR2 YFSETQ. CDR3 sequence reads: CASSLVAAIYSYNEQFF.

The chain is built from TRBV5-1 and TRBJ2-1. The CDR3 consists of 12 residues. CDR1 SGHRS and CDR2 YFSETQ come from the germline V gene. The CDR3 reads CASTLVGYEQFF.

The CDR3 loop is CASSQDRTGTYEQYF. V and J are TRBV4-3 and TRBJ2-7; lacking DNA, the TRBD1 call made by TCRdb goes unchecked. There are 15 residues in the CDR3. Germline loops: CDR1 LGHNA, CDR2 YSLEER.

The rearrangement uses TRBV3-1 and TRBJ1-2; TCRdb reports TRBD1, a call that lacks DNA to check it against. The germline gives CDR1 LGHDT, CDR2 YNNKEL (reference sequence). The CDR3 runs 19 residues. CDR3 sequence: CASSQDPVRTLWVNYGYTF. The variable domain in full, completed from reference TRBV3-1 and TRBJ1-2, reads DTAVSQTPKYLVTQMGNDKSIKCEQNLGHDTMYWYKQDSKKFLKIMFSYNNKELIINETVPNRFSPKSPDKAHLNLHINSLELGDSAVYFCASSQDPVRTLWVNYGYTFGSGTRLTVV.

The V and J genes are TRBV30 and TRBJ2-7; TCRdb reports TRBD1, a call that lacks DNA to check it against. The length of the CDR3 is 15 residues. Germline CDR1 reads GTSNPN; CDR2 reads SVGIG (reference sequence). The CDR3 is CAWSDPRDRPYEQYF.

J is TRBJ2-7 and V is TRBV25-1; no DNA is available, so the TRBD1 call from TCRdb remains unchecked. The CDR3 runs to 14 residues. Germline loops: CDR1 MGHDK, CDR2 SYGVNS. The CDR3 loop is CASLAGTGEYEQYF.

The gene calls are TRBV10-3 and TRBJ1-5; TCRdb proposes TRBD1, but this gene call is untestable without DNA. Per the germline V gene, CDR1 is ENHRY and CDR2 is SYGVKD. The CDR3 is 17 residues long. This CDR3 reads CAISDPKAGPLGQPQHF.

The gene calls are TRBV11-2 and TRBJ2-3; TCRdb reports TRBD1, a call that lacks DNA to check it against. Germline CDR1 is SGHAT and CDR2 is FQNNGV. The CDR3 has 15 amino acids. The CDR3: CASSPGRGGTDTQYF.

The chain joins TRBV7-7 to TRBJ2-3; TCRdb indicates TRBD2, and absent DNA this call remains unverified. This CDR3 comprises 13 residues. From germline, CDR1 is SSHAT and CDR2 FNYEAQ (reference sequence). The CDR3 is CASSPAYADTQYF.

The genes are TRBV10-3 and TRBJ1-3. CDR3 length: 14 amino acids. The germline gives CDR1 ENHRY, CDR2 SYGVKD. CDR3 amino acids: CAAGGPEAGNTIYF.

This chain joins TRBV20-1 and TRBJ2-3; TCRdb indicates TRBD2, and absent DNA this call remains unverified. This CDR3 contains 15 residues. Germline values: CDR1 DFQATT, CDR2 SNEGSKA (reference sequence). CDR3 region: CSARDASEGKDTQYF.

V is TRBV7-2 and J is TRBJ2-7. Germline V gives CDR1 SGHTA, CDR2 FQGNSA. The CDR3 runs 13 residues. The CDR3: CASRGGSSYEQYF.

The chain recombines TRBV7-2 with TRBJ2-2; no DNA is available, so the TRBD2 call from TCRdb remains unchecked. CDR3 length: 16 residues. Germline V lookup: CDR1 SGHTA, CDR2 FQGNSA. The CDR3 loop is CASSLVAGGGTGELFF.

The V call is TRBV20-1, the J call TRBJ2-3; as DNA is missing, the TRBD1 call by TCRdb cannot be tested. The CDR3 length is 15 residues. Germline assignment: CDR1 DFQATT and CDR2 SNEGSKA (reference sequence). This chain's CDR3 is CSATPLDRAADTQYF.

This chain connects TRBV11-2 to TRBJ1-3; TCRdb returns TRBD1, unconfirmable since there is no DNA. The CDR3 is 15 residues long. CDR1 and CDR2 from the germline V gene are SGHAT and FQNNGV. The CDR3 here is CASSRAGASGNTIYF.

This chain connects TRBV27 to TRBJ1-6; TCRdb designates TRBD1, a call that cannot be tested without DNA. Germline V lookup: CDR1 MNHEY, CDR2 SMNVEV (reference sequence). CDR3 length: 17 amino acids. The CDR3 sequence is CASSPLWDRVRSRPLHF.

This chain connects TRBV11-2 to TRBJ1-1; TCRdb designates TRBD1, a call that cannot be tested without DNA. Germline V gene data show CDR1 as SGHAT and CDR2 as FQNNGV. The length of the CDR3 is 18 residues. The CDR3 spells CASSLFFGRQRMNTEAFF.